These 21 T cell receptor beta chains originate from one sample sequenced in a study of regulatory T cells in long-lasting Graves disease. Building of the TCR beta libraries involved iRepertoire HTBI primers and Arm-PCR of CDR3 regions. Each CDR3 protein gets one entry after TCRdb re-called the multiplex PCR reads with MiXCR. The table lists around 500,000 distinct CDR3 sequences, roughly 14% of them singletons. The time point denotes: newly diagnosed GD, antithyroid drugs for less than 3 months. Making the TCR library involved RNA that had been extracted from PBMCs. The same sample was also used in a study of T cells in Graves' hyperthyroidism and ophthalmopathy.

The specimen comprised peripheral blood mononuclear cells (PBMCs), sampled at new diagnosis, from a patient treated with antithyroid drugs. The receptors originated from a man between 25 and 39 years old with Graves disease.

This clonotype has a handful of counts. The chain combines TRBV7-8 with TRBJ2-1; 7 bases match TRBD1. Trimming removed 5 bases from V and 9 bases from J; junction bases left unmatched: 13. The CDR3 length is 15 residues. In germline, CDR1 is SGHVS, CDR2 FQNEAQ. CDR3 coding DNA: TGTGCCAGCAGCCCCGACAGGGCCCCTGGGAGTGAGCAGTTCTTC. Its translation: CASSPDRAPGSEQFF.

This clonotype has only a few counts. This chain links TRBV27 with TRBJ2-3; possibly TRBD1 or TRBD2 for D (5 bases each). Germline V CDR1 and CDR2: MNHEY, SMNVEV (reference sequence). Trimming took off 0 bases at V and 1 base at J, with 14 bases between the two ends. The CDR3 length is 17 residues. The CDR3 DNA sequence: TGTGCCAGCAGTTTATCGCTTTGGGACCCGCGCACAGATACGCAGTATTTT. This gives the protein CASSLSLWDPRTDTQYF.

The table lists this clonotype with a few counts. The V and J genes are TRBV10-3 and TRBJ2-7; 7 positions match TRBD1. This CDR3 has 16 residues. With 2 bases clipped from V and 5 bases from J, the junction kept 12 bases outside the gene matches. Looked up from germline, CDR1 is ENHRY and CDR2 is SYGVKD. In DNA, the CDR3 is TGTGCCATCAGTGAGCCGTACAAAGGGGGCCCGGACGAGCAGTACTTC. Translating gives CAISEPYKGGPDEQYF.

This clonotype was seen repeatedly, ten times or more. The CDR3 DNA is TGTGCCAGCACAGATGTGACAGGGGGGTATCAGCCCCAGCATTTT. Amino acid sequence: CASTDVTGGYQPQHF. This chain joins TRBV19 and TRBJ1-5, with TRBD1 identical over 9 bases. The CDR3 sequence is 15 residues long. V shed 9 bases and J 5 bases; nucleotides not matched to a gene: 11. Per the germline V gene, CDR1 is LNHDA and CDR2 is SQIVND (reference sequence). Looking up the rest from reference TRBV19 and TRBJ1-5 gives the full variable domain: DGGITQSPKYLFRKEGQNVTLSCEQNLNHDAMYWYRQDPGQGLRLIYYSQIVNDFQKGDIAEGYSVSREKKESFPLTVTSAQKNPTAFYLCASTDVTGGYQPQHFGDGTRLSIL.

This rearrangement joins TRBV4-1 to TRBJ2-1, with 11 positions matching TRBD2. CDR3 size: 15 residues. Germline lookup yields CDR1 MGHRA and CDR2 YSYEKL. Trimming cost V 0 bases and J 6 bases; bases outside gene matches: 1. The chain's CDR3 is CASSQEGLAVNEQFF. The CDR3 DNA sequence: TGCGCCAGCAGCCAAGAGGGACTAGCGGTCAATGAGCAGTTCTTC.

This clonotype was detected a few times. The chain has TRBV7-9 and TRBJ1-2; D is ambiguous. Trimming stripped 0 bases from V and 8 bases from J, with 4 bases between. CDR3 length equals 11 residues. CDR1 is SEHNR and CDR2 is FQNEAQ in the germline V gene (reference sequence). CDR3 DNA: TGTGCCAGCAGCTTAGCGAGGGGCTACACCTTC. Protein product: CASSLARGYTF.

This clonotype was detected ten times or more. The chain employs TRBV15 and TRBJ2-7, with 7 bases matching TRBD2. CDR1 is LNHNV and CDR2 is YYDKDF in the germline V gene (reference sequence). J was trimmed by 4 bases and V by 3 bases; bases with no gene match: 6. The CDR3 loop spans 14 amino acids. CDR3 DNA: TGTGCCACCAGCAGCTATGGCGGGGGTTACGAGCAGTACTTC. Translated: CATSSYGGGYEQYF. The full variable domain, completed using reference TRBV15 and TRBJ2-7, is DAMVIQNPRYQVTQFGKPVTLSCSQTLNHNVMYWYQQKSSQAPKLLFHYYDKDFNNEADTPDNFQSRRPNTSFCFLDIRSPGLGDTAMYLCATSSYGGGYEQYFGPGTRLTVT.

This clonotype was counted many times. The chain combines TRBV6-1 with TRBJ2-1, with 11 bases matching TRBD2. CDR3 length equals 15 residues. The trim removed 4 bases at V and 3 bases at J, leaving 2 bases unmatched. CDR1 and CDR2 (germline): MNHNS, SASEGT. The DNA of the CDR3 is TGTGCCAGCAGTGGAGGGACTAGCGGCTACAATGAGCAGTTCTTC. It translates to CASSGGTSGYNEQFF.

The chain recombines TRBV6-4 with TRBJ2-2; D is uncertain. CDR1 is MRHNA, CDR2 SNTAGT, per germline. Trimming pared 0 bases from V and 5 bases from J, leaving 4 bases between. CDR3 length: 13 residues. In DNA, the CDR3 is TGTGCCAGCAGTGACTCGACAACCGGGGAGCTGTTTTTT. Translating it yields CASSDSTTGELFF.

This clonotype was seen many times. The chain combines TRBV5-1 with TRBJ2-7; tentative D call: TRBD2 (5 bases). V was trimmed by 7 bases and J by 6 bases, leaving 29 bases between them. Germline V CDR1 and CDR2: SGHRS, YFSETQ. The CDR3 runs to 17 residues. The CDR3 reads CASGFQASTGRGVEQYF. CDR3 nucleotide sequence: TGCGCCAGCGGATTCCAAGCCTCGACCGGTCGGGGAGTCGAGCAGTACTTC.

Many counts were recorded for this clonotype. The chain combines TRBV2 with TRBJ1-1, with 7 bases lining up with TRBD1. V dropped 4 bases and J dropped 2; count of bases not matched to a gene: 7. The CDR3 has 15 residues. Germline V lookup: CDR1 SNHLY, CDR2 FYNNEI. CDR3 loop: CASSGRDRDNTEAFF. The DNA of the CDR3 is TGTGCCAGCAGTGGGAGGGACAGAGATAACACTGAAGCTTTCTTT. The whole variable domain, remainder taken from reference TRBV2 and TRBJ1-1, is EPEVTQTPSHQVTQMGQEVILRCVPISNHLYFYWYRQILGQKVEFLVSFYNNEISEKSEIFDDQFSVERPDGSNFTLKIRSTKLEDSAMYFCASSGRDRDNTEAFFGQGTRLTVV.

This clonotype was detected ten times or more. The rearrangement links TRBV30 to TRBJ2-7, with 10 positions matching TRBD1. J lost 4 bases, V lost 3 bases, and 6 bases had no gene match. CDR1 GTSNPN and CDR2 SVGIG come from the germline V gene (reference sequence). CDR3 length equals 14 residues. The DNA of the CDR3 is TGTGCCTGGAGCGAGCCGGGACAGGGGTACGAGCAGTACTTC. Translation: CAWSEPGQGYEQYF.

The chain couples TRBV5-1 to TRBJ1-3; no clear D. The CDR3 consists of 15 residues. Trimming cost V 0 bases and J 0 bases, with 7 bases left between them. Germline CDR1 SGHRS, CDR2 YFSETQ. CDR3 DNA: TGCGCCAGCAGCTTGGGACCCGGCTCTGGAAACACCATATATTTT. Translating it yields CASSLGPGSGNTIYF.

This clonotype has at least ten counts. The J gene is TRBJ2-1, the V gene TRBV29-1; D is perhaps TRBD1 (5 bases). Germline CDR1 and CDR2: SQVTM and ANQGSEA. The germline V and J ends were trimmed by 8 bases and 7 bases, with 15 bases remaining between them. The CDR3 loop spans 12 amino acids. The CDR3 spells CSFFTQENEQFF. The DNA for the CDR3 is TGCAGCTTCTTTACACAGGAGAATGAGCAGTTCTTC.

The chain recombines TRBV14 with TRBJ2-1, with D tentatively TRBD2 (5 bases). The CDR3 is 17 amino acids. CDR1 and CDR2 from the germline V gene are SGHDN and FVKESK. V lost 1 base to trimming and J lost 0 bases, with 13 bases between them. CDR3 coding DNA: TGTGCCAGCAGCCAAGGTCGCGGAGACTACTCCTACAATGAGCAGTTCTTC. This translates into CASSQGRGDYSYNEQFF.

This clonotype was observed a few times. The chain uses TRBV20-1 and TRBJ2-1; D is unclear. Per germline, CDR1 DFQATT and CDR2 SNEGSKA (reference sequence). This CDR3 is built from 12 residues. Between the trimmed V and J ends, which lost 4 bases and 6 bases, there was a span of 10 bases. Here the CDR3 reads CSATTLPNEQFF. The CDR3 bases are TGCAGTGCTACCACATTGCCCAATGAGCAGTTCTTC.

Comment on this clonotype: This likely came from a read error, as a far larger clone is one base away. For the CDR3, the DNA is TGTGTCAGCAGTTACTCGACGGGTGGACAAGAGACCCAGTACTTC. Encoded protein: CVSSYSTGGQETQYF. V usage is TRBV6-2 or TRBV6-3 and J usage is TRBJ2-5; no clear D. CDR1 MNHEY and CDR2 SVGEGT come from the germline V gene. The CDR3 runs to 15 residues.

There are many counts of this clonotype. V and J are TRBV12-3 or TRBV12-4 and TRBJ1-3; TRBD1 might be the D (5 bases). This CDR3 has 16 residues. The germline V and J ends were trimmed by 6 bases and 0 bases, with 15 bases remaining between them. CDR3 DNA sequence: TGTGCCAGCAGGGGCACAGGCCTGAGCTCTGGAAACACCATATATTTT. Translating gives CASRGTGLSSGNTIYF.

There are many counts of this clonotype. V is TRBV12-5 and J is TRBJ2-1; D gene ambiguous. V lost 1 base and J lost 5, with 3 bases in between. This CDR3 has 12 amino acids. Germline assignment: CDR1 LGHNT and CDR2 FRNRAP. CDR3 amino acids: CASGLGHNEQFF. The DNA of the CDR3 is TGTGCTAGTGGTTTGGGGCACAATGAGCAGTTCTTC.

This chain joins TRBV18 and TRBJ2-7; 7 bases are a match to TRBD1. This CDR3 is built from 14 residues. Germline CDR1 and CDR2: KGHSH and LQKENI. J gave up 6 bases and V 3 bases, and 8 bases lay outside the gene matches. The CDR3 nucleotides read TGTGCCAGCTCACCTCTTAACAGGGGCCGCGAGCAGTACTTC. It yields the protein CASSPLNRGREQYF. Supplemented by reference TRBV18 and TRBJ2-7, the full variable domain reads NAGVMQNPRHLVRRRGQEARLRCSPMKGHSHVYWYRQLPEEGLKFMVYLQKENIIDESGMPKERFSAEFPKEGPSILRIQQVVRGDSAAYFCASSPLNRGREQYFGPGTRLTVT.

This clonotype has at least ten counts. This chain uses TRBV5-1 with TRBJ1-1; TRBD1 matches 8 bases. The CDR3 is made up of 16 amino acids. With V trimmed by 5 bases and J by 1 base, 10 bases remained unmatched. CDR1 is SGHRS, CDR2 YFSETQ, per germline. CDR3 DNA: TGCGCCAGCAGTAGAGGACAGGGAAAAGAGAACACTGAAGCTTTCTTT. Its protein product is CASSRGQGKENTEAFF.